The 9 T cell receptor beta chains presented below share a single source sample, sequenced in a study of T-cell reconstitution after alpha-beta-depleted transplantation in children. The TCRbeta library incorporated unique molecular identifiers. Using its own MiXCR run on the PCR reads, TCRdb lists one record per CDR3 protein. The table shows some 550,000 distinct CDR3 sequences, with 23% occurring only once. The sample in question was PBMCs, mostly from graft donor cells, obtained 360 days after TCRalphabeta/CD19-depleted stem cell transplant. The receptors were gathered from a boy under two years old who had a stem cell transplant for acute myeloid leukemia, so the T cells may come from the graft donor.

The sample holds a few counts of this clonotype. This rearrangement joins TRBV7-2 to TRBJ2-5; D might be TRBD1 or TRBD2, each matching 6 bases. Trimming pared 1 base from V and 4 bases from J, leaving 19 bases between. Germline loops: CDR1 SGHTA, CDR2 FQGNSA. The CDR3 length is 17 residues. In DNA, the CDR3 is TGTGCCAGCAGCTTAGGGGCAGATCTAGGAGGGGGAGAGACCCAGTACTTC. Its protein is CASSLGADLGGGETQYF. The full variable domain, rest sourced from reference TRBV7-2 and TRBJ2-5, is GAGVSQSPSNKVTEKGKDVELRCDPISGHTALYWYRQSLGQGLEFLIYFQGNSAPDKSGLPSDRFSAERTGGSVSTLTIQRTQQEDSAVYLCASSLGADLGGGETQYFGPGTRLLVL.

This clonotype was recorded a few times. V is TRBV5-5 and J is TRBJ1-1; the D gene is possibly TRBD1 (5 bases). Germline assignment: CDR1 SGHKS and CDR2 YYEKEE (reference sequence). Trimming removed 0 bases from V and 6 bases from J, with 15 bases in between. The CDR3 runs 15 residues. DNA for the CDR3: TGTGCCAGCAGCTTGGTGAAGGAACAGGCCTCTGAAGCTTTCTTT. This translates into CASSLVKEQASEAFF.

This chain connects TRBV7-4 to TRBJ2-7; tentatively, D is TRBD1 (5 bases). This CDR3 has 14 residues. CDR1 is SGHVT and CDR2 is SQSDAQ in the germline V gene. Between the trimmed V and J ends, which lost 4 bases and 0 bases, there was a span of 10 bases. CDR3 sequence: CASSWGRDSYEQYF. The CDR3 DNA reads TGTGCCAGCAGCTGGGGCAGGGACTCCTACGAGCAGTACTTC.

This clonotype was picked up a small number of times. The genes are TRBV20-1 and TRBJ1-5; TRBD1 is a possible D gene (5 bases). Germline CDR1 DFQATT, CDR2 SNEGSKA (reference sequence). Trimming stripped 1 base from V and 2 bases from J, with 12 bases between. The CDR3 consists of 15 residues. The CDR3 is CSARVGGYGNQPQHF. CDR3 sequence (DNA): TGCAGTGCTAGAGTTGGGGGATACGGCAATCAGCCCCAGCATTTT.

This clonotype has more than one count but fewer than ten. The V call is TRBV6-5, the J call TRBJ2-3; 9 positions match TRBD1. Germline CDR1 is MNHEY and CDR2 is SVGAGI. After removal of 4 bases from V and 1 base from J, the junction contained 12 bases not matched to a gene. CDR3 length equals 18 residues. This chain's CDR3 is CASSSLGDRVIGTDTQYF. The CDR3 DNA reads as TGTGCCAGCAGTTCGTTGGGGGACAGGGTGATTGGCACAGATACGCAGTATTTT.

This clonotype was detected ten times or more. The chain carries TRBV5-1 and TRBJ2-1; 7 bases map to TRBD1. The CDR3 is 15 amino acids. Germline V lookup: CDR1 SGHRS, CDR2 YFSETQ. The J segment lost 6 bases and the V segment lost 4 bases, leaving 10 bases of the junction unmatched. The CDR3 DNA follows: TGCGCCAGCAGCCTAACGACAGGGCCCAGCAATGAGCAGTTCTTC. The encoded protein is CASSLTTGPSNEQFF.

The V and J genes are TRBV6-2 or TRBV6-3 and TRBJ1-5; D is ambiguous. CDR3 length: 13 residues. The germline CDR1 and CDR2 sequences are MNHEY and SVGEGT. V lost 4 bases, J lost 10 bases, and 14 bases lay in between. CDR3 in DNA: TGTGCCAGCAGTTTCAGAAAAATCGTACCCCAGCATTTT. Translated: CASSFRKIVPQHF.

The chain's CDR3 is CASSDTSYEQYF. CDR3 sequence (DNA): TGTGCCAGCAGTGACACCTCATACGAGCAGTACTTC. The rearrangement uses TRBV25-1 and TRBJ2-7; no clear D. Germline loops: CDR1 MGHDK, CDR2 SYGVNS. Trimming shortened V by 3 bases and J by 4 bases, and 7 bases separated the two germline ends. The CDR3 extends over 12 amino acids.

The chain is built from TRBV12-3 or TRBV12-4 and TRBJ2-6; no firm D call. V was clipped by 6 bases and J by 0 bases, with 15 bases between them. The CDR3 runs to 17 residues. CDR3 region: CASSLKAGSSGANVLTF. DNA for the CDR3: TGTGCCAGCAGCCTAAAGGCAGGTAGCTCTGGGGCCAACGTCCTGACTTTC.